A selection of T cell receptor beta chains follows, all from one sample in a study of human T cells and chemical hapten exposure. TCRdb re-analysed the RACE reads in MiXCR, keeping a single row per CDR3 protein. Of 65,000 to 100,000 distinct CDR3 sequences in the sample, 6% to 8.5% were seen once. Sequenced here: whole blood, sampled in connection with sensitization to the hapten diphenylcyclopropenone (DPC). The receptors were sampled from a woman under 40 with alopecia areata. Some clones in this sample may be carry-over from other donors' samples. Both conserved end residues are part of each CDR3. D genes are given only for firm matches. Expanded clones get a size class; other rows say once, few or many, or leave the size out.

d_gene	abundance	v_gene	j_gene	CDR3nt	CDR3aa
NA	many	TRBV20-1	TRBJ1-1	TGCAGTGCCCGAGGGGGGGCAGAGAACACTGAAGCTTTCTTT	CSARGGAENTEAFF
TRBD1	many	TRBV29-1	TRBJ2-7	TGCAGCGTTCGGGACAGGGGTTACGAGCAGTACTTC	CSVRDRGYEQYF
NA	many	TRBV3-1	TRBJ1-1	TGTGCCAGCAGGGCGTCTTACACTGAAGCTTTCTTT	CASRASYTEAFF
NA	NA	TRBV5-6	TRBJ1-1	TGTGCCAGCACTCGAGGAAAGGGGGGGACTACTGAAGCTTTCTTT	CASTRGKGGTTEAFF
TRBD2	few	TRBV20-1	TRBJ2-1	TGCAGTGCTAGAGGGAGCGGGGTTTCCTACAATGAGCAGTTCTTC	CSARGSGVSYNEQFF
NA	NA	TRBV19	TRBJ1-1	TGTGCCAGTAGTATAGTTAAGAACACTGAAGCTTTCTTT	CASSIVKNTEAFF
NA	few	TRBV5-1	TRBJ2-3	TGCGCCAGCAGCTTGGAAGGTCGCACGACCGCAGATACGCAGTATTTT	CASSLEGRTTADTQYF
NA	many	TRBV6-6	TRBJ2-3	TGTGCCAGCAGTTACCTAATAGCTGGTTTTGCAGATACGCAGTATTTT	CASSYLIAGFADTQYF
NA	few	TRBV7-9	TRBJ1-1	TGTGCCAGCAGCGGTACGCGCTGGGGGGCGAACACTGAAGCTTTCTTT	CASSGTRWGANTEAFF
TRBD2	many	TRBV6-6	TRBJ2-3	TGTGCCAGCAGTGACCCTAGCGGGACATTCACAGATACGCAGTATTTT	CASSDPSGTFTDTQYF
NA	few	TRBV7-2	TRBJ1-2	TGTGCCAGCAGCTTAGTGGTGGGGAGGGGCGATGGCTACACCTTC	CASSLVVGRGDGYTF
NA	few	TRBV20-1	TRBJ1-2	TGCAGTGCTATCACCGGGACATTAAACTATGGCTACACCTTC	CSAITGTLNYGYTF
NA	few	TRBV15	TRBJ2-1	TGTGCCACCAGCCGGGGTACTACCTACAATGAGCAGTTCTTC	CATSRGTTYNEQFF
NA	many	TRBV6-5	TRBJ2-3	TGTGCCAGCAGCCAAAGAAGGGATACGCAGTATTTT	CASSQRRDTQYF
TRBD1	few	TRBV10-3	TRBJ1-1	TGTGCCGCGTCGACAGGGACGAACACTGAAGCTTTCTTT	CAASTGTNTEAFF
NA	many	TRBV5-1	TRBJ1-1	TGCGCCAGCAGCTTGGCCGGGGTTTGGGCTGAAGCTTTCTTT	CASSLAGVWAEAFF
NA	many	TRBV20-1	TRBJ2-7	TGCAGTGCTAGGTTTCTCCTAAGGGAGTACTTC	CSARFLLREYF
TRBD1	few	TRBV6-1	TRBJ1-2	TGTGCCAGCAGGGGAGGGGACAGCCTAATCTATGGCTACACCTTC	CASRGGDSLIYGYTF
TRBD1	many	TRBV5-1	TRBJ1-4	TGCGCCAGCAGCCCGGACAGGGTCGACAAACTGTTTTTT	CASSPDRVDKLFF
NA	few	TRBV12-3/TRBV12-4	TRBJ1-2	TGTACCAGCAGTTCACAGGGAACCAACTATGGCTACACCTTC	CTSSSQGTNYGYTF
NA	few	TRBV27	TRBJ1-1	TGTGCCAGCAGTTCCACTTACCACACCGAAGCTTTCTTT	CASSSTYHTEAFF
NA	many	TRBV29-1	TRBJ1-2	TGCAGCGTTGAGGGGGGACTTGGCTACACCTTC	CSVEGGLGYTF
TRBD1	many	TRBV6-5	TRBJ1-2	TGTGCCAGCGGTTCGGGACAGCGAATTAAGGGCTACACCTTC	CASGSGQRIKGYTF
NA	many	TRBV7-8	TRBJ1-2	TGTGCCAGCAGCCCCTTAGCAAACAGGTTAAACTATGGCTACACCTTC	CASSPLANRLNYGYTF
NA	few	TRBV6-5	TRBJ1-1	TGTGCCAGCAGTTACTCGAGTCATCGGAAACTCACTGAAGCTTTCTTT	CASSYSSHRKLTEAFF
NA	few	TRBV28	TRBJ1-1	TGTGCCAGCAGTTCCTACAGTTACACTGAAGCTTTCTTT	CASSSYSYTEAFF
NA	many	TRBV18	TRBJ1-1	TGTGCCAGCTCACCACCCGGGTTGAGCACTGAAGCTTTCTTT	CASSPPGLSTEAFF
NA	NA	TRBV19	TRBJ1-3	TGTGCCAGTAACCCGACAGGCCTCTCTGGAAACACCATATATTTT	CASNPTGLSGNTIYF
TRBD1	NA	TRBV7-9	TRBJ2-7	TGTGCCAGCTCCCTGGGGGGACAGGGGCGCCACGAGCAGTACTTC	CASSLGGQGRHEQYF
NA	many	TRBV7-9	TRBJ1-2	TGTGCCAGCAGCTTAGAAACGTTGGTCGGCTACACCTTC	CASSLETLVGYTF
TRBD1	NA	TRBV7-9	TRBJ2-2	TGTGCCAGCAGCTCTGGACAGGGCACCGGGGAGCTGTTTTTT	CASSSGQGTGELFF
TRBD2	NA	TRBV5-8	TRBJ2-1	TGTGCCAGCAGCTTGGTCGAGACTAGCGGGGGGCCTGATTACAATGAGCAGTTCTTC	CASSLVETSGGPDYNEQFF
TRBD2	many	TRBV20-1	TRBJ2-7	TGCAGTGCTAGTGGGTCTAGCGGAAGCTCCTACGAGCAGTACTTC	CSASGSSGSSYEQYF
TRBD2	many	TRBV29-1	TRBJ2-3	TGCAGCGTTCGGCGGGGGAGCACAGATACGCAGTATTTT	CSVRRGSTDTQYF
TRBD1	many	TRBV12-5	TRBJ1-6	TGTGCTAGTGGTTCCGGGACAGGGAGCTCCTATAATTCACCCCTCCACTTT	CASGSGTGSSYNSPLHF
TRBD2	few	TRBV7-6	TRBJ2-1	TGTGCCAGCAGCACTCTAGCGGGGGGCCGACCGGGCTATGAGCAGTTCTTC	CASSTLAGGRPGYEQFF
NA	many	TRBV11-2	TRBJ2-3	TGTGCCAGCAGCTTAGTATCGGTTTTAGGGTTCGACAAATCAGATACGCAGTATTTT	CASSLVSVLGFDKSDTQYF
NA	many	TRBV3-1	TRBJ2-4	TGTGCCAGCAGCCCAGACACAGGGAGAAGGAACATTCAGTACTTC	CASSPDTGRRNIQYF
TRBD2	NA	TRBV7-2	TRBJ2-3	TGTGCCAGCAGCTTACAGCGGGGGGGCGGAGATACGCAGTATTTT	CASSLQRGGGDTQYF
TRBD1	many	TRBV5-6	TRBJ1-5	TGTGCCAGCAGCTTTTACAGGGGCGCCGATCAGCCCCAGCATTTT	CASSFYRGADQPQHF
NA	NA	TRBV6-6	TRBJ1-6	TGTGCCAGCAGTTACTCGACAGGCCGAAGCTCCTATAATTCACCCCTCCACTTT	CASSYSTGRSSYNSPLHF
TRBD1	many	TRBV12-3/TRBV12-4	TRBJ2-1	TGTGCCAGCAGTCCGATCGACAGGGGGACCTACAATGAGCAGTTCTTC	CASSPIDRGTYNEQFF
NA	few	TRBV27	TRBJ2-4	TGTGCCAGCAGTTTATACGGGACGAGAGCGGCCATTCAGTACTTC	CASSLYGTRAAIQYF
TRBD1	few	TRBV6-2/TRBV6-3	TRBJ1-1	TGTGCCAGCAGCGTCACAGGGGTCACTGAAGCTTTCTTT	CASSVTGVTEAFF